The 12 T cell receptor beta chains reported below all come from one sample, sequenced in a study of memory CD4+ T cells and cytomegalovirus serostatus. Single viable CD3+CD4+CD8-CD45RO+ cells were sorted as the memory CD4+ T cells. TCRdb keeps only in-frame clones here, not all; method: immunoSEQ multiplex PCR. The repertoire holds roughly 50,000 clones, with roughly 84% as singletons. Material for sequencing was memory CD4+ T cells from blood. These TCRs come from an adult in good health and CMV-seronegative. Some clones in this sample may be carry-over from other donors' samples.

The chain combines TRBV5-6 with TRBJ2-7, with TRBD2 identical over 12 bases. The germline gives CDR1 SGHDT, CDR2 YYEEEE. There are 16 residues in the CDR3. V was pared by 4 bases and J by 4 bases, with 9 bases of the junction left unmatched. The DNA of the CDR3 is TGTGCCAGCAGCGGAACCGGACTAGCGGGGAAATACGAGCAGTACTTC. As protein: CASSGTGLAGKYEQYF.

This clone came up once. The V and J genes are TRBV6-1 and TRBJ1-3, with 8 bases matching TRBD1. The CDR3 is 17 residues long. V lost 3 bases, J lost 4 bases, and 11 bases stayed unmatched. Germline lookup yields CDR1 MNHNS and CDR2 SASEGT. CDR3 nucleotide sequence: TGTGCCAGCAGTGACAGGGGGCGGACAAGTGGGGGAAACACCATATATTTT. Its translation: CASSDRGRTSGGNTIYF.

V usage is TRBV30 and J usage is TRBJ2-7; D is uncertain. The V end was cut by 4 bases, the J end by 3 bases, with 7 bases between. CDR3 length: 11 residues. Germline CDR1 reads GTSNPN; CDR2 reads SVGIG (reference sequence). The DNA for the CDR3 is TGTGCCTGGACGGCTGGCTACGAGCAGTACTTC. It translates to CAWTAGYEQYF.

The CDR3 loop is CASSFGGSQPQHF. Written as DNA, the CDR3 is TGTGCCAGCAGCTTCGGGGGTAGTCAGCCCCAGCATTTT. This chain uses TRBV5-8 with TRBJ1-5; perhaps TRBD1 as D (5 bases). There are 13 residues in the CDR3. V lost 2 bases and J lost 6, with 9 bases in between. Germline V lookup: CDR1 SGHTS, CDR2 YDEGEE.

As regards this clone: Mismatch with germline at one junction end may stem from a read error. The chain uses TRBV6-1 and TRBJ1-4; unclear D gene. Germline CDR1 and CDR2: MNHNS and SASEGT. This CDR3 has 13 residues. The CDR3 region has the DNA TGTGCCAGCAGTGAATGGGCCCTTGTTACAGTTGTTTTT. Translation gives CASSEWALVTVVF.

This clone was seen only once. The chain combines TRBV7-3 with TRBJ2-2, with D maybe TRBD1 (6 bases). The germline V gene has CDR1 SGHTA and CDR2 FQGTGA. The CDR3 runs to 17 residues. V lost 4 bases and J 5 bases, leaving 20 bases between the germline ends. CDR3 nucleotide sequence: TGTGCCAGCAGCTCCGCTTCAGCGTCGAGGGGGACCGGGGAGCTGTTTTTT. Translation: CASSSASASRGTGELFF.

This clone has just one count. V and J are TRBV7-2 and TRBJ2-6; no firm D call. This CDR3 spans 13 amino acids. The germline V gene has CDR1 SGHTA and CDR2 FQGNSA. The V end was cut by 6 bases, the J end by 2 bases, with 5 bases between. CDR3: CASRYPGANVLTF. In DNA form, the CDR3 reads TGTGCCAGCAGGTACCCTGGGGCCAACGTCCTGACTTTC.

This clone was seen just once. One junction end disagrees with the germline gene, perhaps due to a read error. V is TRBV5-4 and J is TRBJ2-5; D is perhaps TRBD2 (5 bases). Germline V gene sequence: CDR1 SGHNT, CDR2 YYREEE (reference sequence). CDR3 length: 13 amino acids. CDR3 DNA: TGTGCCAGCAGCCCGCTCGGGGTAGAGGCCCAGTACTTC. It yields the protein CASSPLGVEAQYF.

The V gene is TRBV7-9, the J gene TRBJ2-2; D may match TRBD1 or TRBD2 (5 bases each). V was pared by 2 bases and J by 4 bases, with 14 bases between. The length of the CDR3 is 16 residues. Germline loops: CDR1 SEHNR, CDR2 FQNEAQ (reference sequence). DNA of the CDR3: TGTGCCAGCAGCTTAAGCATGGGGGTAGCCACCGGGGAGCTGTTTTTT. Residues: CASSLSMGVATGELFF.

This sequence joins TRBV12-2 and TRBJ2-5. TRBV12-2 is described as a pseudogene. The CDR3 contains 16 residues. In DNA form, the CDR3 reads TGTGCAAGTCGCTTATATAGGGAAGAGGATCAAGAGACCCAGTACTTC. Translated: CASRLYREEDQETQYF.

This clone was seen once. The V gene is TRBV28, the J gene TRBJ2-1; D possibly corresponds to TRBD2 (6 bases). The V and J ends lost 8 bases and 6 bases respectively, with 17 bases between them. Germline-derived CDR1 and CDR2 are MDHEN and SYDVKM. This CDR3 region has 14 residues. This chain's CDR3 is CASQRRDAINEQFF. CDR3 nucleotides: TGTGCCAGCCAAAGGCGGGACGCCATCAATGAGCAGTTCTTC.

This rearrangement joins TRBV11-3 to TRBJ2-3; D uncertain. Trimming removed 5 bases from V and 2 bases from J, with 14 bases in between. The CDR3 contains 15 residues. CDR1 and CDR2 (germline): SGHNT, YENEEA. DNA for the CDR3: TGTGCCAGCAGCCCCACGCGGCAGCCCACAGATACGCAGTATTTT. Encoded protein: CASSPTRQPTDTQYF.